A single sample gave rise to the 30 T cell receptor beta chains below, sequenced in a study of beta chain features in type 1 diabetes. Isolated RNA was reverse transcribed in full, so expressed TCRB transcripts were sequenced. The method was immunoSEQ multiplex PCR; TCRdb's version includes in-frame clones alone and lacks a portion of them. The sample includes nearly 350,000 clones, less than 10% seen only once; the top ten take less than 0.45%. The sequencing input was central memory CD4+ T cells from blood. The source is a woman younger than 30 in good health.

This clone was seen a few times. V and J are TRBV20-1 and TRBJ2-7; 7 bases fit TRBD1. The germline V gene has CDR1 DFQATT and CDR2 SNEGSKA (reference sequence). The V gene end was trimmed by 4 bases and the J gene end by 7 bases; junction bases not matched to a gene: 4. There are 11 residues in the CDR3. CDR3 DNA sequence: TGCAGTGCTAACAGGGGCGGGGAGCAGTACTTC. Its protein product is CSANRGGEQYF.

In its sample, this clone was seen many times. The rearrangement uses TRBV2 and TRBJ2-4, with no clear D. Germline CDR1 SNHLY, CDR2 FYNNEI. V shed 1 base and J shed 9 bases, with 16 bases lying between them. CDR3 length: 15 residues. The CDR3 loop is CASSEGISLEGIQYF. In DNA, the CDR3 is TGTGCCAGCAGTGAAGGTATCTCCCTCGAAGGCATTCAGTACTTC. Supplemented by reference TRBV2 and TRBJ2-4, the full variable domain reads EPEVTQTPSHQVTQMGQEVILRCVPISNHLYFYWYRQILGQKVEFLVSFYNNEISEKSEIFDDQFSVERPDGSNFTLKIRSTKLEDSAMYFCASSEGISLEGIQYFGAGTRLSVL.

This clone has more than one count but fewer than ten. The genes are TRBV7-6 and TRBJ2-1, with a weak D call TRBD2 (5 bases). In germline, CDR1 is SGHVS, CDR2 FNYEAQ. The CDR3 is 13 residues long. Trimming cost V 2 bases and J 10 bases, with 12 bases left between them. The CDR3 DNA is TGTGCCAGCAGCTTAAACGAGGGAAACGAGCAGTTCTTC. Translating it yields CASSLNEGNEQFF.

CDR3 loop: CASSQALTSYNEQFF. DNA of the CDR3: TGCGCCAGCAGCCAAGCACTTACCTCCTACAATGAGCAGTTCTTC. J is TRBJ2-1 and V is TRBV4-3; the D is unclear. Germline values: CDR1 LGHNA, CDR2 YSLEER. V lost 1 base and J 0 bases, leaving 7 bases between the germline ends. The CDR3 is 15 amino acids.

The sample holds many counts of this clone. The CDR3: CASSFEENTEAFF. The CDR3 bases are TGTGCCAGCAGTTTTGAGGAGAACACTGAAGCTTTCTTT. This chain uses TRBV28 with TRBJ1-1; D remains ambiguous. The CDR3 consists of 13 residues. Germline CDR1 reads MDHEN; CDR2 reads SYDVKM. V was trimmed by 3 bases and J by 1 base, leaving 6 bases between them.

The chain is built from TRBV29-1 and TRBJ2-1; 9 bases fit TRBD2. Germline CDR1 and CDR2: SQVTM and ANQGSEA. There are 15 residues in the CDR3. V shed 5 bases and J 4 bases; nucleotides not matched to a gene: 9. CDR3 DNA sequence: TGCAGCGTTCCGACTAGCGGAGGAAGATACAATGAGCAGTTCTTC. Protein: CSVPTSGGRYNEQFF.

The chain recombines TRBV19 with TRBJ1-5; D gene uncertain. Germline V gives CDR1 LNHDA, CDR2 SQIVND (reference sequence). V shed 2 bases and J shed 0 bases, with 5 bases lying between them. There are 14 residues in the CDR3. CDR3 DNA sequence: TGTGCCAGTAGTATAATCGATAGCAATCAGCCCCAGCATTTT. Residues: CASSIIDSNQPQHF.

This clone was observed a single time. This chain links TRBV7-9 with TRBJ2-1; TRBD2 might be the D (5 bases). The CDR3 covers 15 residues. CDR1 is SEHNR and CDR2 is FQNEAQ in the germline V gene (reference sequence). The V end lost 2 bases, the J end lost 0 bases, and 8 bases lay between the germline ends. The CDR3 spells CASSLPGSSYNEQFF. The CDR3 bases are TGTGCCAGCAGCTTACCGGGAAGCTCCTACAATGAGCAGTTCTTC.

This clone has more than one count but fewer than ten. The J gene is TRBJ2-2, the V gene TRBV4-2; a possible D gene is TRBD2 (5 bases). Germline assignment: CDR1 LGHNA and CDR2 YNFKEQ. The CDR3 sequence is 17 residues long. Between the trimmed V and J ends, which lost 0 bases and 5 bases, there was a span of 16 bases. Here the CDR3 DNA reads TGTGCCAGCAGCCAAGAGGTGGGCCTAGCCCAGACCGGGGAGCTGTTTTTT. It codes for CASSQEVGLAQTGELFF.

The CDR3 region is CASSLLIGEQYF. CDR3 DNA: TGTGCCAGCAGTTTATTAATAGGCGAGCAGTACTTC. J is TRBJ2-7 and V is TRBV28; no definite D call. Germline assignment: CDR1 MDHEN and CDR2 SYDVKM. Trimming removed 1 base at V and 6 bases at J, with 7 bases between. CDR3 size: 12 residues.

This chain links TRBV7-9 with TRBJ2-2; D ambiguous. There are 15 residues in the CDR3. The ends were cut back, 1 base at V and 0 bases at J, with 6 bases in the middle. Germline loops: CDR1 SEHNR, CDR2 FQNEAQ (reference sequence). In DNA, the CDR3 is TGTGCCAGCAGCTTAGTTGGGGCGAACACCGGGGAGCTGTTTTTT. This encodes CASSLVGANTGELFF.

Only a few counts were recorded for this clone. This chain connects TRBV13 to TRBJ2-3; D is undetermined. Trimming left V 5 bases short and J 1 base short, with 19 bases between. Germline lookup yields CDR1 PRHDT and CDR2 FYEKMQ (reference sequence). This CDR3 spans 17 amino acids. The CDR3 loop is CASSKSMGFSGTDTQYF. The CDR3 bases are TGTGCCAGCAGCAAGAGTATGGGGTTTTCTGGCACAGATACGCAGTATTTT.

The chain has TRBV11-2 and TRBJ2-3; D is ambiguous. This CDR3 contains 13 residues. Per the germline V gene, CDR1 is SGHAT and CDR2 is FQNNGV. V was cut by 5 bases and J by 5 bases, with 11 bases left in between. In DNA, the CDR3 is TGTGCCAGCAGCCCGTCCTCCGGAGATACGCAGTATTTT. Translated: CASSPSSGDTQYF.

This rearrangement joins TRBV27 to TRBJ2-7; possible D gene TRBD2, 6 bases. The CDR3 contains 16 residues. Germline values: CDR1 MNHEY, CDR2 SMNVEV (reference sequence). Trimming removed 7 bases at V and 0 bases at J, with 19 bases between. The CDR3 DNA reads TGTGCCAGCACCCCCGATGGGCGGGGAAGCTCCTACGAGCAGTACTTC. It specifies CASTPDGRGSSYEQYF.

This chain links TRBV28 with TRBJ2-7, with 8 bases matching TRBD1. J was trimmed by 0 bases and V by 5 bases; bases with no gene match: 9. From germline, CDR1 is MDHEN and CDR2 SYDVKM. CDR3 length equals 16 residues. Written as DNA, the CDR3 is TGTGCCAGCAGTAAACTCGCAGGGGGCTACTCCTACGAGCAGTACTTC. Its translation: CASSKLAGGYSYEQYF.

The chain carries TRBV19 and TRBJ2-7; TRBD1 agrees at 10 bases. The V gene end was trimmed by 6 bases and the J gene end by 4 bases; junction bases not matched to a gene: 9. This CDR3 contains 15 residues. Germline lookup yields CDR1 LNHDA and CDR2 SQIVND (reference sequence). CDR3 sequence: CASSPPRTGGYEQYF. The CDR3 nucleotides are TGTGCCAGTAGCCCCCCCCGGACAGGGGGGTACGAGCAGTACTTC.

V is TRBV19 and J is TRBJ2-5; TRBD2 matches 15 bases. The CDR3 is 17 amino acids. Germline V CDR1 and CDR2: LNHDA, SQIVND (reference sequence). J lost 5 bases, V lost 4 bases, and 8 bases had no gene match. The CDR3 spells CASSKGLAGGGGETQYF. The CDR3 DNA sequence: TGTGCCAGTAGTAAAGGACTAGCGGGAGGGGGAGGGGAGACCCAGTACTTC.

This clone was counted between two and nine times. This chain uses TRBV7-2 with TRBJ2-5; D is possibly TRBD2 (6 bases). This CDR3 spans 14 amino acids. Germline-derived CDR1 and CDR2 are SGHTA and FQGNSA. V shed 5 bases and J shed 3 bases, with 13 bases lying between them. The CDR3 is CASSPGVAEETQYF. In DNA, the CDR3 is TGTGCCAGCAGCCCTGGGGTAGCGGAAGAGACCCAGTACTTC.

This clone showed up many times. The same CDR3 also results from other DNA sequences found in this sample. This chain connects TRBV7-9 to TRBJ2-1, with TRBD1 matching 10 bases. Germline V gives CDR1 SEHNR, CDR2 FQNEAQ (reference sequence). CDR3 length: 15 amino acids. J lost 4 bases, V lost 1 base, and 1 base had no gene match. DNA for the CDR3: TGTGCCAGCAGCTTAGGACAGGGGGCGTACAATGAGCAGTTCTTC. Translating gives CASSLGQGAYNEQFF. Full variable domain (missing parts from reference TRBV7-9 and TRBJ2-1): DTGVSQNPRHKITKRGQNVTFRCDPISEHNRLYWYRQTLGQGPEFLTYFQNEAQLEKSRLLSDRFSAERPKGSFSTLEIQRTEQGDSAMYLCASSLGQGAYNEQFFGPGTRLTVL.

The rearrangement joins TRBV27 to TRBJ1-2; 10 nucleotides align to TRBD1. The germline V gene encodes CDR1 MNHEY and CDR2 SMNVEV (reference sequence). The CDR3 runs to 16 residues. V shed 5 bases and J 8 bases; nucleotides not matched to a gene: 14. CDR3 DNA: TGTGCCAGCAGTCTGACCCCCGGGACAGGGGTTGACGGCTACACCTTC. Its protein product is CASSLTPGTGVDGYTF.

The chain links TRBV7-9 to TRBJ2-7; D not resolved. The CDR3 is 11 residues long. Trimming left V 8 bases short and J 0 bases short, with 5 bases between. Germline loops: CDR1 SEHNR, CDR2 FQNEAQ (reference sequence). The CDR3 region is CASEDSYEQYF. The CDR3 DNA reads TGTGCCAGCGAGGACTCCTACGAGCAGTACTTC.

This clone was seen a few times. V is TRBV7-2 and J is TRBJ1-1, with TRBD1 as a possible D gene (5 bases). V dropped 4 bases and J dropped 7 bases, with 16 bases sitting between them. The CDR3 totals 14 residues. Looked up from germline, CDR1 is SGHTA and CDR2 is FQGNSA. CDR3: CASSSPFQGGEAFF. The DNA for the CDR3 is TGTGCCAGCAGCTCCCCTTTTCAGGGAGGTGAAGCTTTCTTT.

The chain joins TRBV5-6 to TRBJ2-5; maybe TRBD2 (6 bases). Germline CDR1 is SGHDT and CDR2 is YYEEEE. The CDR3 spans 14 residues. Trimming shortened V by 4 bases and J by 4 bases, and 14 bases separated the two germline ends. This CDR3 is CASSPRGVGETQYF. CDR3 DNA: TGTGCCAGCAGCCCCCGCGGGGTTGGAGAGACCCAGTACTTC.

This clone came up a few times. The genes are TRBV19 and TRBJ2-1; perhaps TRBD1 as D (6 bases). Germline CDR1 LNHDA, CDR2 SQIVND (reference sequence). The V end was cut by 4 bases, the J end by 7 bases, with 17 bases between. This CDR3 has 15 amino acids. The CDR3 DNA reads TGTGCCAGTAGTACAAATAACAGGGTTGTGAATGAGCAGTTCTTC. It is translated as CASSTNNRVVNEQFF.

In regard to this clone: Different DNA sequences within this sample yield the same CDR3. The CDR3 is CSATRTDTQYF. The CDR3 coding sequence is TGCAGTGCTACTAGGACAGATACGCAGTATTTT. This sequence joins TRBV20-1 and TRBJ2-3; D gene unclear. This CDR3 is 11 amino acids long. Germline V gene data show CDR1 as DFQATT and CDR2 as SNEGSKA (reference sequence). Trimming removed 4 bases at V and 3 bases at J, with 5 bases between.

This clone was counted at least ten times. The genes are TRBV2 and TRBJ2-2; perhaps D is TRBD1 or TRBD2 (6 bases each). The ends were cut back, 7 bases at V and 13 bases at J, with 16 bases in the middle. This CDR3 contains 12 residues. Looked up from germline, CDR1 is SNHLY and CDR2 is FYNNEI. The CDR3 here is CASTSQGLGLFF. CDR3 DNA: TGTGCCAGCACGTCACAGGGACTTGGGCTGTTTTTT.

A remark on this clone: A much larger clone differs by one base, so this may be a read error. CDR3: CASSLDQGEQFF. CDR3 coding DNA: TGTGCCAGCAGCTTAGACCAGGGTGAGCAGTTCTTC. The chain couples TRBV7-2 to TRBJ2-1; perhaps TRBD1 as D (5 bases). Germline CDR1 reads SGHTA; CDR2 reads FQGNSA. The V and J ends lost 1 base and 9 bases respectively, with 7 bases between them. This CDR3 comprises 12 residues.

This clone was observed a few times. The chain has TRBV9 and TRBJ2-2; 8 bases fit TRBD1. Looked up from germline, CDR1 is SGDLS and CDR2 is YYNGEE. The CDR3 has 16 amino acids. Trimming at V came to 0 bases and at J to 5 bases, leaving 6 bases not matched to a gene. The CDR3 loop reads CASSVAPGQGTGELFF. The CDR3 DNA follows: TGTGCCAGCAGCGTAGCTCCCGGACAGGGTACCGGGGAGCTGTTTTTT.

There are a few counts of this clone. The rearrangement links TRBV6-1 to TRBJ2-6, with D uncertain. The germline V gene encodes CDR1 MNHNS and CDR2 SASEGT. The CDR3 covers 13 residues. V gave up 8 bases and J gave up 2 bases, with 7 bases separating them. CDR3 coding DNA: TGTGCCAGCGCACTCCCTGGGGCCAACGTCCTGACTTTC. It specifies CASALPGANVLTF.

CDR3 coding DNA: TGTGCCAGCAGCTTCCGGGACAGGGTGGAGAACACTGAAGCTTTCTTT. This gives the protein CASSFRDRVENTEAFF. The gene calls are TRBV7-8 and TRBJ1-1, with 9 nucleotides matching TRBD1. The CDR3 runs to 16 residues. Germline values: CDR1 SGHVS, CDR2 FQNEAQ. Unmatched junction bases numbered 6, after V lost 3 bases and J lost 1 base.